This TCR beta chain came from a study of neoadjuvant nivolumab and ipilimumab in lung cancer. Points from the study as a whole: TCR richness and clonality were higher in tumors than adjacent uninvolved lung. Higher pretherapy blood TCR richness went with higher resected-tumor richness. Only two of four nivolumab-treated tumors gained richness and clonality by surgery.

Details on this clone: Its target is unknown.

Using immunoSEQ multiplex PCR, the repertoire was profiled, and TCRdb retains in-frame clones only, with some absent. The table lists about 18,000 clones, around 76% of them singletons. Sample: tumor tissue, taken after neoadjuvant nivolumab, alone or with ipilimumab, at or shortly before surgery. This clonotype was sampled from an adult with non-small cell lung cancer.

CDR3 protein: CASSSWALNEKLFF. The CDR3, as DNA: TGCGCCAGCAGCTCTTGGGCCCTTAATGAAAAACTGTTTTTT. The chain is built from TRBV5-1 and TRBJ1-4; D gene uncertain. V lost 3 bases and J 4 bases, leaving 10 bases between the germline ends. CDR1 and CDR2 (germline): SGHRS, YFSETQ. This CDR3 comprises 14 residues.